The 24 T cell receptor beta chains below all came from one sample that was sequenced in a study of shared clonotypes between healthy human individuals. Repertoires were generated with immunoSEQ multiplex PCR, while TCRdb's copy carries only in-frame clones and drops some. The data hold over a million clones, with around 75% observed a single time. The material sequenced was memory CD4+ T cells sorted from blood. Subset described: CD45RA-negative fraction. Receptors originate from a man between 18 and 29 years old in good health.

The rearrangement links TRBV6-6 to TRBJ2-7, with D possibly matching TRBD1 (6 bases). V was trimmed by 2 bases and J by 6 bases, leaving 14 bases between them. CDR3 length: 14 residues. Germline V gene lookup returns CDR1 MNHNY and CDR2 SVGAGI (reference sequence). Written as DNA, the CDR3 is TGTGCCAGCAGTTACGGGCAGGGGAAATTCGAGCAGTACTTC. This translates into CASSYGQGKFEQYF.

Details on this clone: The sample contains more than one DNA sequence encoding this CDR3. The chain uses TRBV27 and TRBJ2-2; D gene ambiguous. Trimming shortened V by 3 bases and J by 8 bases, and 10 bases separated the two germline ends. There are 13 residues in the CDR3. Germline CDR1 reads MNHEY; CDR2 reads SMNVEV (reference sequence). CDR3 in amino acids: CASSLGITGELFF. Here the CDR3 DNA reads TGTGCCAGCAGTTTGGGCATAACGGGGGAGCTGTTTTTT.

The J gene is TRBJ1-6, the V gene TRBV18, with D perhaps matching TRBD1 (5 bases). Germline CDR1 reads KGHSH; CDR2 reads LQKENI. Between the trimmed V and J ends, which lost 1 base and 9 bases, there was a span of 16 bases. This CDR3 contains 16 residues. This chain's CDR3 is CASSPQAGGIGSPLHF. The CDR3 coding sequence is TGTGCCAGCTCACCACAGGCCGGGGGTATAGGTTCACCCCTCCACTTT.

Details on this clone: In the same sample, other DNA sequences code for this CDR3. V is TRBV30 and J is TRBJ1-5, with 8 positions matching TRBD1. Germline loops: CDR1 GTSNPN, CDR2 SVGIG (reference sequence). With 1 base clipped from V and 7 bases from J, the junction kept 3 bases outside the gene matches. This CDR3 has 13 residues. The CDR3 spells CAWSGQGAQPQHF. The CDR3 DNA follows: TGTGCCTGGAGTGGGCAGGGGGCACAGCCCCAGCATTTT.

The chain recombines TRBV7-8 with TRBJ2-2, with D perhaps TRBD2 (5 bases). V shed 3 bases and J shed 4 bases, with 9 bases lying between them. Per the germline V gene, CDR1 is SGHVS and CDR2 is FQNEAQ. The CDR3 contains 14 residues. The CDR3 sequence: CASSFSASTGELFF. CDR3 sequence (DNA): TGTGCCAGCAGCTTTAGCGCGTCCACCGGGGAGCTGTTTTTT. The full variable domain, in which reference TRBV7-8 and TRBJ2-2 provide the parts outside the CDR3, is GAGVSQSPRYKVAKRGQDVALRCDPISGHVSLFWYQQALGQGPEFLTYFQNEAQLDKSGLPSDRFFAERPEGSVSTLKIQRTQQEDSAVYLCASSFSASTGELFFGEGSRLTVL.

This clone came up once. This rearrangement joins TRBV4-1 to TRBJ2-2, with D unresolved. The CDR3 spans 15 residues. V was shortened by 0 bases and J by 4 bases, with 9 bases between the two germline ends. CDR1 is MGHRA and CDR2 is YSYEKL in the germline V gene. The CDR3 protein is CASSQETRITGELFF. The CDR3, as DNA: TGCGCCAGCAGCCAAGAGACCAGAATCACCGGGGAGCTGTTTTTT.

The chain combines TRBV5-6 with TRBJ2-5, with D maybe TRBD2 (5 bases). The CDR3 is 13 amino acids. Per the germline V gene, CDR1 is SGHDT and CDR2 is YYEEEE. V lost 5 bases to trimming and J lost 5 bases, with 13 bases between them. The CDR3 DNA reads TGTGCCAGCAGTTATGACTATCGGGAGACCCAGTACTTC. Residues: CASSYDYRETQYF.

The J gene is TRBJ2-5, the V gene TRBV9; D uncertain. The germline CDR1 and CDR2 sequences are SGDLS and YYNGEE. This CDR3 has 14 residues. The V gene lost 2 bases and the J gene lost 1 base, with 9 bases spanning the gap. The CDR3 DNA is TGTGCCAGCAGCGTGAGTGGCAGCCAAGAGACCCAGTACTTC. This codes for CASSVSGSQETQYF.

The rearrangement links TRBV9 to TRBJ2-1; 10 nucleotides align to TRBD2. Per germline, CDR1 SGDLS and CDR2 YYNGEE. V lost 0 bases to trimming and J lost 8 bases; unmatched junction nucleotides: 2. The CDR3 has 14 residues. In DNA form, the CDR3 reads TGTGCCAGCAGCGTAGGGAGCGGGGGGGATGAGCAGTTCTTC. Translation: CASSVGSGGDEQFF.

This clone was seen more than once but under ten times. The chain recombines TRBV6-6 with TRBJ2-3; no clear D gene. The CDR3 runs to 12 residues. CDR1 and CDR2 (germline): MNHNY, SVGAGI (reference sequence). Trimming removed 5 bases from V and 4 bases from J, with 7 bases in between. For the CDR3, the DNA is TGTGCCAGCAGTCTCCGGCCAGATACGCAGTATTTT. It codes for CASSLRPDTQYF.

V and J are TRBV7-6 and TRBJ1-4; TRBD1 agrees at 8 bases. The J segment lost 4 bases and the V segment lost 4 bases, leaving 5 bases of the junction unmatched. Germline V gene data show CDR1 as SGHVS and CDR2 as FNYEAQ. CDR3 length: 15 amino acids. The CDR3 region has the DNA TGTGCCAGCAGCTCGGGACAGGCTAATAATGAAAAACTGTTTTTT. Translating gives CASSSGQANNEKLFF.

Written as DNA, the CDR3 is TGTGCTAGTGGTTTGGCCAGGGACCACGAGCAGTACTTC. Translated, it gives CASGLARDHEQYF. The rearrangement links TRBV12-5 to TRBJ2-7; D is tentatively TRBD1 or TRBD2 (5 bases each). V lost 1 base and J lost 5, with 9 bases in between. CDR1 is LGHNT and CDR2 is FRNRAP in the germline V gene. The CDR3 loop spans 13 amino acids.

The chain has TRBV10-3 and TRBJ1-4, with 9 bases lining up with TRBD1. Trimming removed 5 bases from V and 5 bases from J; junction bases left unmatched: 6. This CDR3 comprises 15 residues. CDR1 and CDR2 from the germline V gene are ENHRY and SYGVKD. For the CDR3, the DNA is TGTGCCATCAGTTCGCCCGGGACAGGGAATGAAAAACTGTTTTTT. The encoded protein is CAISSPGTGNEKLFF.

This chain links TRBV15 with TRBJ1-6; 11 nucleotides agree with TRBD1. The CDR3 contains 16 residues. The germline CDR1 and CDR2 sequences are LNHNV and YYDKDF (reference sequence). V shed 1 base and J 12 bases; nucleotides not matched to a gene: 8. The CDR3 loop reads CATSRAGTGGGVPLHF. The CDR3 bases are TGTGCCACCAGCAGAGCCGGGACAGGGGGGGGAGTACCCCTCCACTTT.

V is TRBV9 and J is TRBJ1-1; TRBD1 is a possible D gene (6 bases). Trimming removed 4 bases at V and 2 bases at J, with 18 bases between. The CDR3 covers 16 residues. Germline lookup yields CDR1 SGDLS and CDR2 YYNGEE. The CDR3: CASSLAPGTKNTEAFF. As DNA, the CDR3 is TGTGCCAGCAGCCTTGCCCCCGGGACAAAAAACACTGAAGCTTTCTTT.

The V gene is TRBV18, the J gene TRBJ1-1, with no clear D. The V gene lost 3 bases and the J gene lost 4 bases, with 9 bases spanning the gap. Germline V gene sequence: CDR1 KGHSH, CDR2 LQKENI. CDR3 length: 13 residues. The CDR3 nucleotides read TGTGCCAGCTCACCGGCCAGGATCACTGAAGCTTTCTTT. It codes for CASSPARITEAFF.

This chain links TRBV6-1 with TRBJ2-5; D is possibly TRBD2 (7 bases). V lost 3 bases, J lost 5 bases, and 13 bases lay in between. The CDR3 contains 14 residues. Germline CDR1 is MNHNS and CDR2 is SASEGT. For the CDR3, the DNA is TGTGCCAGCAGTGAGGGGGGGGCTAGGGAGACCCAGTACTTC. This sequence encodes CASSEGGARETQYF.

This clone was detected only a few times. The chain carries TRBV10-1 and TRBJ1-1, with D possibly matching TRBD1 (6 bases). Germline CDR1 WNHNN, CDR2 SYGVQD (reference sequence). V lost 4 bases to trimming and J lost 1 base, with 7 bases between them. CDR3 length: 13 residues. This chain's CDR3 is CASSGQENTEAFF. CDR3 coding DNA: TGCGCCAGCAGTGGACAGGAGAACACTGAAGCTTTCTTT.

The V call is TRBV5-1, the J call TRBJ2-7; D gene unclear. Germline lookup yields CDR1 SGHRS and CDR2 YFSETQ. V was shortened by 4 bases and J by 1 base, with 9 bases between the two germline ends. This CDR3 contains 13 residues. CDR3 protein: CASSIPGSYEQYF. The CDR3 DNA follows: TGCGCCAGCAGCATACCGGGTTCCTACGAGCAGTACTTC. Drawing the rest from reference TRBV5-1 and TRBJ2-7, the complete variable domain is KAGVTQTPRYLIKTRGQQVTLSCSPISGHRSVSWYQQTPGQGLQFLFEYFSETQRNKGNFPGRFSGRQFSNSRSEMNVSTLELGDSALYLCASSIPGSYEQYFGPGTRLTVT.

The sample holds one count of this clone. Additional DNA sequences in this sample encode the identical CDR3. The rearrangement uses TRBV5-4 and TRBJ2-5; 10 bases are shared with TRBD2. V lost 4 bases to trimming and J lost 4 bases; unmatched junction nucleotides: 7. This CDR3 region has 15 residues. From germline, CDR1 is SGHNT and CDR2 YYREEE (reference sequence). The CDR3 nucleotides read TGTGCCAGCAGCCTGAGCGGGGGGGCCGGAGAGACCCAGTACTTC. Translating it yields CASSLSGGAGETQYF.

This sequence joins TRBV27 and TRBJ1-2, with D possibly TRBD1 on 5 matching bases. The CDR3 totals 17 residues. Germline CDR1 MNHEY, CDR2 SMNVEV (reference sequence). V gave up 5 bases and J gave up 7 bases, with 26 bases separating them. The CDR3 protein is CASSANTGIRGLSGYTF. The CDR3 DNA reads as TGTGCCAGCAGTGCAAATACAGGTATTCGCGGGCTAAGTGGCTACACCTTC.

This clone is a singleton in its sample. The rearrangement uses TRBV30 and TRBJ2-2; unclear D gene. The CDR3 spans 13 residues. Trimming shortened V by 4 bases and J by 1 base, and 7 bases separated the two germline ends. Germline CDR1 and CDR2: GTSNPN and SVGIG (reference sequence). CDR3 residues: CAWTRGNTGELFF. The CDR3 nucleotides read TGTGCCTGGACCCGTGGGAACACCGGGGAGCTGTTTTTT.

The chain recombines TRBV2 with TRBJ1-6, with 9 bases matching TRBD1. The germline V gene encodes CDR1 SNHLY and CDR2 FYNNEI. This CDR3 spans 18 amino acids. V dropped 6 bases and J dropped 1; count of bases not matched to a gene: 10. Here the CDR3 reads CASSGDRGRGSYNSPLHF. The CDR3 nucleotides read TGTGCCAGCAGCGGAGACAGGGGGAGGGGGTCCTATAATTCACCCCTCCACTTT.

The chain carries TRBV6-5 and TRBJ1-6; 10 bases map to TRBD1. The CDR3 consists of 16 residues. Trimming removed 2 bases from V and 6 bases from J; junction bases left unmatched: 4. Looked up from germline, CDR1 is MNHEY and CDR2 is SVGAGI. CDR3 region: CASSYTTGGGNSPLHF. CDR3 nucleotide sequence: TGTGCCAGCAGTTACACGACAGGGGGCGGTAATTCACCCCTCCACTTT.